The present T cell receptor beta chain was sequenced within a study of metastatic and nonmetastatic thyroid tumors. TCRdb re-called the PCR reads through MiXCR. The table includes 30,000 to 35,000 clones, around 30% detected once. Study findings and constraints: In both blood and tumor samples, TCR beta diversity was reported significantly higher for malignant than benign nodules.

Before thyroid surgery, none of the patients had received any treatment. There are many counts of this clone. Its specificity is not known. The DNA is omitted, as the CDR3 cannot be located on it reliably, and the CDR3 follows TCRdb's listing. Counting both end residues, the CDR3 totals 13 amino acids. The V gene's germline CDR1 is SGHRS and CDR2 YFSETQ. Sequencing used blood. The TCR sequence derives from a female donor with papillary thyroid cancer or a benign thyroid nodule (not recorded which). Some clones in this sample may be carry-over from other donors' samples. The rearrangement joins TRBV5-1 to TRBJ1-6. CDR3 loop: CASSTSVSSPLHF.